Below, 20 T cell receptor beta chains from the same sample are listed, as sequenced in a study of blood T cells in healthy people across ages. Sample-barcoded 5' priming and a J-beta primer mix drove a second PCR of roughly 6 to 12 cycles. TCRdb re-analysed the 5' RACE reads in MiXCR, keeping a single row per CDR3 protein. Among fewer than 1,000,000 distinct CDR3 sequences listed, about 42% were seen once. Material for sequencing was blood. These receptor sequences come from a man aged 80 or over in good health.

As for this clonotype: A clone one base away is much larger, so this may be a read error. Without the conserved terminal phenylalanine or tryptophan, this CDR3 likely stems from a read error. This chain joins TRBV2 and TRBJ2-3; 11 bases match TRBD1. The CDR3 has 16 amino acids. Germline CDR1 SNHLY, CDR2 FYNNEI. The V and J ends lost 6 bases and 3 bases, in that order; junction bases with no gene match: 8. The CDR3 loop is CASRKRTGGETDTQYL. In DNA form, the CDR3 reads TGTGCCAGCAGAAAACGGACAGGGGGCGAAACAGATACGCAGTATTTG.

V is TRBV6-1 and J is TRBJ2-3; D may be TRBD2 (6 bases). The CDR3 covers 13 residues. The V and J ends lost 7 bases and 2 bases respectively, with 10 bases between them. Germline assignment: CDR1 MNHNS and CDR2 SASEGT. For the CDR3, the DNA is TGTGCCAGCATGGAGGGAGACACAGATACGCAGTATTTT. Its protein product is CASMEGDTDTQYF.

There are a few counts of this clonotype. The V and J genes are TRBV7-9 and TRBJ1-1; the D is unclear. From germline, CDR1 is SEHNR and CDR2 FQNEAQ (reference sequence). Trimming cost V 1 base and J 11 bases, with 14 bases left between them. This CDR3 is 13 amino acids long. CDR3 amino acids: CASSLDRRTGAFF. The CDR3 DNA follows: TGTGCCAGCAGCTTAGACCGGCGTACGGGGGCTTTCTTT.

This clonotype was seen only a few times. CDR3 protein: CASSLTSGGANNEQFF. For the CDR3, the DNA is TGTGCCAGCAGCCTAACTAGCGGGGGGGCTAACAATGAGCAGTTCTTC. V is TRBV7-2 and J is TRBJ2-1, with 13 bases fitting TRBD2. The CDR3 runs 16 residues. Germline CDR1 SGHTA, CDR2 FQGNSA. The ends lost 5 bases at V and 5 bases at J; junction bases unmatched: 6.

The rearrangement joins TRBV2 to TRBJ2-7; a possible D gene is TRBD1 (6 bases). V was cut by 7 bases and J by 6 bases, with 25 bases left in between. This CDR3 has 16 amino acids. CDR1 and CDR2 from the germline V gene are SNHLY and FYNNEI. The CDR3 region has the DNA TGTGCCAGCACCGTAAGCCGCCAGGGGCCCCTGGGCGAGCAGTACTTC. This codes for CASTVSRQGPLGEQYF.

J is TRBJ2-3 and V is TRBV4-2; unclear D gene. Germline CDR1 is LGHNA and CDR2 is YNFKEQ. V lost 3 bases to trimming and J lost 7 bases, with 17 bases between them. CDR3 length equals 15 residues. The DNA of the CDR3 is TGTGCCAGCAGCCAGCCGGGTACCCAGACGCATACGCAGTATTTT. Protein: CASSQPGTQTHTQYF.

This clonotype was seen only a few times. The chain uses TRBV10-3 and TRBJ2-7; 9 bases align to TRBD2. The germline V gene has CDR1 ENHRY and CDR2 SYGVKD. J was trimmed by 3 bases and V by 6 bases; bases with no gene match: 0. The CDR3 has 12 residues. CDR3 sequence reads: CAIRAGGYEQYF. DNA for the CDR3: TGTGCCATCAGAGCGGGAGGCTACGAGCAGTACTTC.

In DNA, the CDR3 is TGTGCCAGCAGAGCACGACAGGGACTAATCTCCTACGAGCAGTACTTC. Protein product: CASRARQGLISYEQYF. This chain joins TRBV28 and TRBJ2-7; TRBD1 or TRBD2 may be the D gene (7 bases each). V was clipped by 6 bases and J by 0 bases, with 18 bases between them. This CDR3 is built from 16 residues. Germline V gene data show CDR1 as MDHEN and CDR2 as SYDVKM. Full variable domain (outside the CDR3, taken from reference TRBV28 and TRBJ2-7): DVKVTQSSRYLVKRTGEKVFLECVQDMDHENMFWYRQDPGLGLRLIYFSYDVKMKEKGDIPEGYSVSREKKERFSLILESASTNQTSMYLCASRARQGLISYEQYFGPGTRLTVT.

The chain uses TRBV2 and TRBJ2-7; D gene uncertain. The V end was cut by 3 bases, the J end by 3 bases, with 6 bases between. The CDR3 runs 12 residues. Germline values: CDR1 SNHLY, CDR2 FYNNEI. The CDR3 coding sequence is TGTGCCAGCAGTGATGCCTTCTACGAGCAGTACTTC. Its protein is CASSDAFYEQYF.

The chain has TRBV20-1 and TRBJ2-1, with TRBD2 matching over 10 bases. Germline V gene lookup returns CDR1 DFQATT and CDR2 SNEGSKA (reference sequence). The CDR3 spans 15 residues. The CDR3 DNA sequence: TGCAACGCTAGAGATGTGAGCGGGAGGGCCCATGAGCAGTTCTTC. Its protein product is CNARDVSGRAHEQFF.

The CDR3 DNA is TGTGCCAGCAGTCAACAGGGGGCTGGGGAAGCTTTCTTT. Amino acid sequence: CASSQQGAGEAFF. The gene calls are TRBV9 and TRBJ1-1; the match to TRBD1 covers 9 bases. Looked up from germline, CDR1 is SGDLS and CDR2 is YYNGEE. The junction had 7 bases not matched to a gene; V was cut back by 5 bases and J by 8 bases. This CDR3 has 13 residues.

The gene calls are TRBV12-3 or TRBV12-4 and TRBJ2-1; perhaps TRBD2 as D (6 bases). This CDR3 is built from 23 residues. Between the trimmed V and J ends, which lost 5 bases and 5 bases, there was a span of 40 bases. CDR3 in amino acids: CASSGPTSLLVPITTPKHNEQFF. The CDR3 DNA follows: TGTGCCAGCAGTGGCCCTACTAGCCTACTAGTGCCAATTACCACCCCCAAACACAATGAGCAGTTCTTC.

This sequence joins TRBV7-8 and TRBJ2-4; the D gene is possibly TRBD2 (6 bases). The CDR3 runs 14 residues. V gave up 5 bases and J gave up 13 bases, with 21 bases separating them. CDR1 is SGHVS, CDR2 FQNEAQ, per germline. CDR3 bases: TGTGCCAGCAGCACTACGACGGCCTGGGGGGAGCAGTACTTC. Amino acids: CASSTTTAWGEQYF. Complete variable domain (other parts from reference TRBV7-8 and TRBJ2-4): GAGVSQSPRYKVAKRGQDVALRCDPISGHVSLFWYQQALGQGPEFLTYFQNEAQLDKSGLPSDRFFAERPEGSVSTLKIQRTQQEDSAVYLCASSTTTAWGEQYFGAGTRLSVL.

J is TRBJ1-1 and V is TRBV20-1; D call uncertain. Trimming removed 3 bases at V and 6 bases at J, with 8 bases between. In germline, CDR1 is DFQATT, CDR2 SNEGSKA (reference sequence). The CDR3 consists of 11 residues. Here the CDR3 DNA reads TGCAGTGCTAGCAGGACCTCTGAAGCTTTCTTT. This encodes CSASRTSEAFF.

On this clonotype: This sequence may be a read error, since a much larger clone differs from it by one base. The V and J genes are TRBV20-1 and TRBJ2-7, with a weak D call TRBD2 (7 bases). This CDR3 spans 15 amino acids. The ends were cut back, 3 bases at V and 6 bases at J, with 21 bases in the middle. Germline V gene sequence: CDR1 DFQATT, CDR2 SNEGSKA (reference sequence). CDR3 region: CSARARGGYSCEQYF. The CDR3 DNA sequence: TGCAGTGCTAGGGCGAGGGGGGGATATTCTTGCGAGCAGTACTTC.

This chain joins TRBV12-3 or TRBV12-4 and TRBJ1-6; the match to TRBD1 covers 7 bases. This CDR3 is 14 amino acids long. V gave up 5 bases and J gave up 6 bases; unmatched junction bases: 4. The CDR3 DNA follows: TGTGCCAGCAGTGCCGGGACAGCTAATTCACCCCTCCACTTT. Translated: CASSAGTANSPLHF.

The chain links TRBV5-1 to TRBJ1-5; no clear D. In germline, CDR1 is SGHRS, CDR2 YFSETQ. The CDR3 runs to 15 residues. Trimming removed 4 bases at V and 1 base at J, with 12 bases between. The CDR3 protein is CASSRNTGSNQPQHF. The CDR3, as DNA: TGCGCCAGCAGCCGCAACACGGGAAGCAATCAGCCCCAGCATTTT.

The genes are TRBV24-1 and TRBJ2-2; 11 positions agree with TRBD2. Trimming took 9 bases from V and 8 from J; bases not matched to a gene: 4. The CDR3 totals 13 residues. Germline assignment: CDR1 KGHDR and CDR2 SFDVKD. The CDR3 sequence: CATQRLAGGELFF. As DNA, the CDR3 is TGTGCCACCCAACGACTAGCGGGAGGGGAGCTGTTTTTT.

The table lists this clonotype with many counts. The chain employs TRBV12-3 or TRBV12-4 and TRBJ2-7; 11 bases are a match to TRBD1. V dropped 5 bases and J dropped 9; count of bases not matched to a gene: 9. The CDR3 runs 14 residues. The CDR3: CASSPDGQGAGQYF. Written as DNA, the CDR3 is TGTGCCAGCAGTCCTGATGGACAGGGGGCAGGGCAGTACTTC.

The genes are TRBV12-3 or TRBV12-4 and TRBJ2-1; 12 nucleotides match TRBD2. This CDR3 region has 15 residues. V gave up 4 bases and J gave up 8 bases; unmatched junction bases: 6. The CDR3 sequence: CASSSTSGSFDEQFF. As DNA, the CDR3 is TGTGCCAGCAGTTCGACTAGCGGGAGTTTTGATGAGCAGTTCTTC.